This section outlines one T cell receptor (beta chain) sequence together with its context. Looked up from germline, CDR1 is SGHRS and CDR2 is YFSETQ. The V end was cut by 4 bases, the J end by 5 bases, with 18 bases between. The CDR3 is 15 residues long. Using immunoSEQ multiplex PCR, the repertoire was profiled, and TCRdb retains in-frame clones only, with some absent. This sample has some 68,000 clones, with 84% found just once. Unstimulated Tregs (CD4+CD25+CD127-) and CD4+CD25- non-Tregs were sorted from PBMCs. The sample is drawn from a study of Tregs in tolerant kidney transplant recipients. The receptor was isolated from a human donor in good health. V is TRBV5-1 and J is TRBJ1-1, with a weak D call TRBD1 (6 bases). Sequencing was done on a sample of CD4+ T cells from blood. CDR3 bases: TGCGCCAGCAGCCCTCCAGCGCGGCAGGGGACTGAAGCTTTCTTT. Protein: CASSPPARQGTEAFF.